This TCR beta chain emerged from a study of molecular identifiers for immune sequencing clone quantification. MiXCR, applied by TCRdb to the PCR reads, yields one record per CDR3 protein. The repertoire holds about 70,000 distinct CDR3 sequences, with 15% to 20% as singletons. The CDR3 extends over 14 amino acids. Trimming stripped 4 bases from V and 0 bases from J, with 7 bases between. Sorted cell numbers of about 17,000 to 1,000,000, with 10%, 30% or 50% RNA, served as input for naive CD8 libraries. This clonotype has only a few counts. This receptor was taken from a human donor in good health. Some libraries in this study had Jurkat cell RNA spiked in. This chain joins TRBV12-3 or TRBV12-4 and TRBJ2-1; D is possibly TRBD1 (5 bases). Sample: naive CD8+ T cells from blood, with Jurkat cell RNA spiked in. The subset: FACS-sorted CD8+CD4-CCR7+CD45RA+ naive T cells. CDR3 in amino acids: CASSYDSSYNEQFF. The CDR3 region has the DNA TGTGCCAGCAGTTATGACAGCTCCTACAATGAGCAGTTCTTC.